This T cell receptor beta chain was obtained from a study of chemoradiotherapy in HPV16-positive cancers. Study details: Candidate HPV-specific clones and shared TCR motifs came from two HPV16-positive patients.

Assay used: immunoSEQ multiplex PCR; TCRdb lists only in-frame clones, some missing. This table holds 1,500 to 2,000 clones, nearly 80% found once. V lost 4 bases and J 5 bases, leaving 14 bases between the germline ends. Germline-derived CDR1 and CDR2 are SGHVS and FNYEAQ. The CDR3 consists of 14 residues. Repertoires were sampled repeatedly during chemoradiotherapy. General observations from the study: Non-HPV-specific T cells did not expand in tumors during treatment, whereas candidate HPV-specific clones and E7-related motifs did. HPV-responsive T-cell expansion during chemoradiotherapy was linked to improved recurrence-free survival in HPV16-positive patients.

This clone was counted once. Its antigen is not identified. The chain joins TRBV7-6 to TRBJ1-1, with D possibly being TRBD1 (6 bases). The TCR comes from a human donor with HPV-associated anogenital cancer. The sample here was tumor tissue, taken from a patient who underwent chemoradiotherapy. The CDR3 nucleotides are TGTGCCAGCAGCTCGCCGGGACAAGGAACTGAAGCTTTCTTT. Translated: CASSSPGQGTEAFF.